This section outlines one T cell receptor beta chain sequence together with its context. The data originate from a study of control samples from healthy donors and cancer patients. Repertoires were generated with immunoSEQ multiplex PCR, while TCRdb's copy carries only in-frame clones and drops some. The sample yields 100,000 to 150,000 clones, approximately 94% seen once. With V trimmed by 2 bases and J by 2 bases, 5 bases remained unmatched. Germline V gene sequence: CDR1 MNHEY, CDR2 SMNVEV (reference sequence). This CDR3 has 16 amino acids. The clonotype was recovered from a man aged 25-40 years in good health. The rearrangement joins TRBV27 to TRBJ2-3; TRBD2 matches 9 bases. Sequencing input: blood. The CDR3 bases are TGTGCCAGCAGTTTAATCGGGGGACTAGCCACAGATACGCAGTATTTT. This encodes CASSLIGGLATDTQYF.